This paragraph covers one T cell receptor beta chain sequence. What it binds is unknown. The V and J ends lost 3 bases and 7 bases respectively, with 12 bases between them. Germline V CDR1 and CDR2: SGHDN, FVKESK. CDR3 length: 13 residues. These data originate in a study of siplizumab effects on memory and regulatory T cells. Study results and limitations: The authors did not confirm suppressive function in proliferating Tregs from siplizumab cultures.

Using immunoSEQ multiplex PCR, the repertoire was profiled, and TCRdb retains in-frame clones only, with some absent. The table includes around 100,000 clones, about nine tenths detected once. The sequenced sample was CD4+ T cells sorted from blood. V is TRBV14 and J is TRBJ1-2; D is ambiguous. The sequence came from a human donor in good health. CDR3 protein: CASSQSGFRGYTF. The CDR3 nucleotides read TGTGCCAGCAGCCAGTCGGGGTTCCGTGGCTACACCTTC.